These 6 T cell receptor beta chains originate from one sample sequenced in a study of OX40 agonist ivuxolimab in advanced cancers. Generated by immunoSEQ multiplex PCR, the TCRdb table keeps only in-frame clones and is missing some. This sample carries about 66,000 clones, roughly 90% of them seen once, and the ten largest clones take 8% to 10%. The specimen comprised CD4+ or CD8+ T cells sorted from blood, sampled in a trial of the OX40 agonist ivuxolimab. These receptors were collected from an adult with an advanced solid tumor such as melanoma, head and neck, liver or kidney cancer.

The gene calls are TRBV7-2 and TRBJ2-1; 8 nucleotides align to TRBD1. V was clipped by 4 bases and J by 7 bases; unmatched bases: 3. The CDR3 covers 13 residues. Germline assignment: CDR1 SGHTA and CDR2 FQGNSA. The CDR3 DNA reads as TGTGCCAGCAGCTATGACAGGGGAAATGAGCAGTTCTTC. Amino acid sequence: CASSYDRGNEQFF.

V gene TRBV19 combines with J gene TRBJ2-3, with TRBD2 matching over 8 bases. Germline CDR1 is LNHDA and CDR2 is SQIVND (reference sequence). This CDR3 comprises 17 residues. Losses at the gene ends were 11 bases for V and 3 bases for J; bases not matched to a gene: 19. CDR3 in DNA: TGTGCCTGTACTAGCGGACGTAACAGAATGGGAACAGATACGCAGTATTTT. Its protein is CACTSGRNRMGTDTQYF. The variable domain in full, completed from reference TRBV19 and TRBJ2-3, reads DGGITQSPKYLFRKEGQNVTLSCEQNLNHDAMYWYRQDPGQGLRLIYYSQIVNDFQKGDIAEGYSVSREKKESFPLTVTSAQKNPTAFYLCACTSGRNRMGTDTQYFGPGTRLTVL.

The chain couples TRBV5-4 to TRBJ1-1; a weak D match, TRBD1 (5 bases). Looked up from germline, CDR1 is SGHNT and CDR2 is YYREEE (reference sequence). The CDR3 sequence is 13 residues long. The V end was cut by 4 bases, the J end by 7 bases, with 14 bases between. The CDR3: CASSTSTANEAFF. DNA of the CDR3: TGTGCCAGCAGCACCTCGACAGCTAATGAAGCTTTCTTT.

The chain uses TRBV2 and TRBJ1-3, with unresolved D. This CDR3 has 14 amino acids. Looked up from germline, CDR1 is SNHLY and CDR2 is FYNNEI. V shed 8 bases and J shed 0 bases, with 11 bases lying between them. The CDR3 region is CASLGSFSGNTIYF. The DNA for the CDR3 is TGTGCCAGCTTGGGATCCTTCTCTGGAAACACCATATATTTT.

The chain uses TRBV29-1 and TRBJ2-5; D may be TRBD1 (6 bases). The V gene's germline CDR1 is SQVTM and CDR2 ANQGSEA. V shed 3 bases and J shed 7 bases, with 15 bases lying between them. The CDR3 contains 13 residues. The CDR3 loop reads CSVEGRGSGTQYF. In DNA form, the CDR3 reads TGCAGCGTTGAGGGCAGGGGTAGTGGGACCCAGTACTTC.

This clone was detected once. The J gene is TRBJ2-7, the V gene TRBV30; D assignment may be TRBD1 or TRBD2 (6 bases each). This CDR3 comprises 16 residues. Looked up from germline, CDR1 is GTSNPN and CDR2 is SVGIG (reference sequence). V lost 1 base to trimming and J lost 0 bases, with 16 bases between them. As DNA, the CDR3 is TGTGCCTGGAGTGCCCCTCTGGGGGGCAGCTCCTACGAGCAGTACTTC. Its protein is CAWSAPLGGSSYEQYF. Looking up the rest from reference TRBV30 and TRBJ2-7 gives the full variable domain: SQTIHQWPATLVQPVGSPLSLECTVEGTSNPNLYWYRQAAGRGLQLLFYSVGIGQISSEVPQNLSASRPQDRQFILSSKKLLLSDSGFYLCAWSAPLGGSSYEQYFGPGTRLTVT.